These 8 T cell receptor beta chains share one sample of origin, sequenced in a study of CDR3 diversity in severe acne. TCRdb analysed the PCR reads with MiXCR anew, one entry per CDR3 protein. This table has over 90,000 distinct CDR3 sequences, roughly half appearing once. Specimen: blood. The receptors here all came from a male donor with acne.

The CDR3 spells CASSHLSGITETQYF. The CDR3 DNA sequence: TGCGCCAGCAGTCACCTTAGCGGGATAACAGAGACCCAGTACTTC. The rearrangement links TRBV5-1 to TRBJ2-5; TRBD2 aligns across 8 bases. The CDR3 consists of 15 residues. J gave up 4 bases and V 5 bases, and 10 bases lay outside the gene matches. CDR1 is SGHRS, CDR2 YFSETQ, per germline. Full variable domain (outside the CDR3, taken from reference TRBV5-1 and TRBJ2-5): KAGVTQTPRYLIKTRGQQVTLSCSPISGHRSVSWYQQTPGQGLQFLFEYFSETQRNKGNFPGRFSGRQFSNSRSEMNVSTLELGDSALYLCASSHLSGITETQYFGPGTRLLVL.

The chain is built from TRBV7-6 and TRBJ2-7, with 11 nucleotides matching TRBD2. This CDR3 is built from 15 residues. Germline values: CDR1 SGHVS, CDR2 FNYEAQ. J gave up 2 bases and V 5 bases, and 5 bases lay outside the gene matches. CDR3 residues: CASSLGLAGTYEQYF. The CDR3 nucleotides read TGTGCCAGCAGCCTTGGACTAGCGGGTACCTACGAGCAGTACTTC.

This clonotype was recorded at least ten times. A read error is possible here, since a much larger clone lies one base away. The J gene is TRBJ1-1, the V gene TRBV28; D unresolved. From germline, CDR1 is MDHEN and CDR2 SYDVKM. This CDR3 is 12 amino acids long. The CDR3 DNA reads TGTGCCAGCGGTTTTTCCGTAGCTGAAGCTTTCTTT. Protein product: CASGFSVAEAFF.

This clonotype was detected only once. The J gene is TRBJ2-2, the V gene TRBV24-1; D might be TRBD1 or TRBD2, each matching 5 bases. The germline V and J ends were trimmed by 9 bases and 2 bases, with 18 bases remaining between them. Looked up from germline, CDR1 is KGHDR and CDR2 is SFDVKD. This CDR3 is built from 16 residues. As DNA, the CDR3 is TGTGCCACCGGATCGGCCGGGACCGCCAACACCGGGGAGCTGTTTTTT. It translates to CATGSAGTANTGELFF.

This clonotype came up once. This chain links TRBV7-4 with TRBJ2-7, with 7 nucleotides matching TRBD1. V lost 5 bases and J lost 5; bases outside the gene matches: 15. Germline loops: CDR1 SGHVT, CDR2 SQSDAQ. The CDR3 sequence is 16 residues long. For the CDR3, the DNA is TGTGCCAGCAGCCGACTGACAGGGTTGCTTCACCACGAGCAGTACTTC. Translating it yields CASSRLTGLLHHEQYF.

The genes are TRBV7-9 and TRBJ2-7, with 7 bases lining up with TRBD1. Germline CDR1 and CDR2: SEHNR and FQNEAQ (reference sequence). This CDR3 spans 15 amino acids. The J segment lost 5 bases and the V segment lost 0 bases, leaving 7 bases of the junction unmatched. This CDR3 is CASSLARQGIDEQYF. In nucleotides, the CDR3 is TGTGCCAGCAGCTTAGCGCGACAGGGAATTGACGAGCAGTACTTC.

This sequence joins TRBV20-1 and TRBJ2-1; 11 nucleotides agree with TRBD2. The CDR3 length is 16 residues. J lost 10 bases, V lost 4 bases, and 15 bases had no gene match. The germline gives CDR1 DFQATT, CDR2 SNEGSKA (reference sequence). CDR3 bases: TGCAGTGCTATCGGGGGACTAGCGGAAGGGTCGTGGGAGCAGTTCTTC. Amino acids: CSAIGGLAEGSWEQFF.

The sample holds many counts of this clonotype. The genes are TRBV6-5 and TRBJ2-7, with D possibly TRBD2 on 5 matching bases. Trimming removed 0 bases at V and 2 bases at J, with 8 bases between. There are 14 residues in the CDR3. Germline-derived CDR1 and CDR2 are MNHEY and SVGAGI. The DNA of the CDR3 is TGTGCCAGCAGTTACTCAGGGCGGGCCTACGAGCAGTACTTC. This encodes CASSYSGRAYEQYF.